What follows are 3 T cell receptor beta chains derived from one specimen sequenced in a study of blood T cell repertoires in COVID-19. Repertoires were generated with immunoSEQ multiplex PCR, while TCRdb's copy carries only in-frame clones and drops some. This table holds 200,000 or so clones, around 80% found once. The sample comprised peripheral blood. Every receptor here comes from a man aged 35 to 55 who had recovered from COVID-19.

The V call is TRBV4-3, the J call TRBJ1-5, with D unresolved. The CDR3 is 14 amino acids. V lost 1 base and J 6 bases, leaving 10 bases between the germline ends. From germline, CDR1 is LGHNA and CDR2 YSLEER. CDR3 nucleotides: TGCGCCAGCAGCCAAGGTCTCGGAGGTCAGCCCCAGCATTTT. It encodes CASSQGLGGQPQHF.

This sequence joins TRBV7-2 and TRBJ2-5; D unclear. This CDR3 contains 14 residues. Germline-derived CDR1 and CDR2 are SGHTA and FQGNSA. V was shortened by 5 bases and J by 0 bases, with 10 bases between the two germline ends. CDR3 sequence: CASSDKPNQETQYF. CDR3 coding DNA: TGTGCCAGCAGCGACAAACCAAACCAAGAGACCCAGTACTTC.

The rearrangement links TRBV9 to TRBJ2-1; D gene unclear. The CDR3 totals 16 residues. Germline-derived CDR1 and CDR2 are SGDLS and YYNGEE. Trimming removed 0 bases at V and 4 bases at J, with 14 bases between. Here the CDR3 DNA reads TGTGCCAGCAGCGTAGGACGGCGAGAGGTTTACAATGAGCAGTTCTTC. Protein product: CASSVGRREVYNEQFF.